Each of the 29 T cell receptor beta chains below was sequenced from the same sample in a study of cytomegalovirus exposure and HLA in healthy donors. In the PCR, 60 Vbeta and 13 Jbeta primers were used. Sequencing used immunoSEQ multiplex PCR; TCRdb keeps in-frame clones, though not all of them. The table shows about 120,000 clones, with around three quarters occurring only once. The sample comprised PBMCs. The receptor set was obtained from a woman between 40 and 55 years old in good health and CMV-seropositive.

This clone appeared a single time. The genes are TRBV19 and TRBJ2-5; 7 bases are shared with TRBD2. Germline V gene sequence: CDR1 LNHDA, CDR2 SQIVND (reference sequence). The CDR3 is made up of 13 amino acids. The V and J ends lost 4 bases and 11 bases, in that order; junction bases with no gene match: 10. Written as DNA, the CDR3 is TGTGCCAGTAGTACGGGGACGGCGGGAGAGCAGTACTTC. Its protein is CASSTGTAGEQYF.

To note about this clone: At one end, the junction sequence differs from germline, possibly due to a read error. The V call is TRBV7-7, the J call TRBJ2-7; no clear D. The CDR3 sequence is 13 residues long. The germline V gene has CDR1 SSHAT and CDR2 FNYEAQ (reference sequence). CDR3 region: CASSRANPGEQYF. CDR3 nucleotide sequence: TGTGCTAGCAGTCGAGCCAATCCGGGCGAGCAGTACTTC.

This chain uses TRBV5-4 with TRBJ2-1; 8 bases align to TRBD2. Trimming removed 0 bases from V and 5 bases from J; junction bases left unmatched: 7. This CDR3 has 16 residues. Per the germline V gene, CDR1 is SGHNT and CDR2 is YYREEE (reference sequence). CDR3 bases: TGTGCCAGCAGCTTGGGGTATCTAGCGGGCGACAATGAGCAGTTCTTC. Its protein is CASSLGYLAGDNEQFF.

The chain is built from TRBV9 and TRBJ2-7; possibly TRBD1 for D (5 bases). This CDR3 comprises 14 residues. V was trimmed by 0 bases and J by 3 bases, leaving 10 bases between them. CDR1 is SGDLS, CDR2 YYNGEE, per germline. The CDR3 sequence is CASSVGVGDYEQYF. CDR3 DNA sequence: TGTGCCAGCAGCGTAGGGGTAGGGGACTACGAGCAGTACTTC.

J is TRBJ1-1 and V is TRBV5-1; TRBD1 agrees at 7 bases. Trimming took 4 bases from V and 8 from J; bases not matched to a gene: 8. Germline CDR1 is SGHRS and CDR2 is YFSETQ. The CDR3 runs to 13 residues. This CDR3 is CASSPGQALEAFF. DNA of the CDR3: TGCGCCAGCAGCCCAGGACAGGCCTTAGAAGCTTTCTTT. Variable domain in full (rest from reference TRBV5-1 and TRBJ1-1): KAGVTQTPRYLIKTRGQQVTLSCSPISGHRSVSWYQQTPGQGLQFLFEYFSETQRNKGNFPGRFSGRQFSNSRSEMNVSTLELGDSALYLCASSPGQALEAFFGQGTRLTVV.

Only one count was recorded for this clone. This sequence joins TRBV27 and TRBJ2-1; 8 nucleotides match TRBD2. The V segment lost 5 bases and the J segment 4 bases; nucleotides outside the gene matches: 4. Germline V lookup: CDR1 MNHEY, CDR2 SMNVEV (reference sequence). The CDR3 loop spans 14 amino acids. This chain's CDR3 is CASSSGGLYNEQFF. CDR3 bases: TGTGCCAGCAGTAGCGGGGGCTTATACAATGAGCAGTTCTTC.

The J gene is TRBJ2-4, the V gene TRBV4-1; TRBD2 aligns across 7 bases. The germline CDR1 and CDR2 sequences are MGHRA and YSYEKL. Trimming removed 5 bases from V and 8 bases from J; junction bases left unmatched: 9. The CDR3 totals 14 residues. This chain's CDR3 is CASSSREGRDIQYF. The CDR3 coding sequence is TGCGCCAGCAGCTCAAGGGAGGGAAGGGACATTCAGTACTTC.

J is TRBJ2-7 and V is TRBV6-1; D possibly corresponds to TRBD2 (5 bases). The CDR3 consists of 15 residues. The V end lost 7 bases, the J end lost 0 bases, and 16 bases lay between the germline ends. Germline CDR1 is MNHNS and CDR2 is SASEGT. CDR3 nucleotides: TGTGCCAGCATAAACGGACTGAGCAGCTCCTACGAGCAGTACTTC. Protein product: CASINGLSSSYEQYF.

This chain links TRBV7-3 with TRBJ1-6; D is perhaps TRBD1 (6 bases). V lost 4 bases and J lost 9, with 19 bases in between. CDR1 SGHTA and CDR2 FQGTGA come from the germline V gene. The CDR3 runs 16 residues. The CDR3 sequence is CASSSQGSVVGSPLHF. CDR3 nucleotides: TGTGCCAGCAGCTCACAGGGATCCGTTGTAGGTTCACCCCTCCACTTT.

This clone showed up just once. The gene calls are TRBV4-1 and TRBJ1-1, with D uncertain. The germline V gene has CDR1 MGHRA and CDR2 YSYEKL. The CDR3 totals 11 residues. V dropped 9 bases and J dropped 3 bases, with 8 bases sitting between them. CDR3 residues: CASRYDTEAFF. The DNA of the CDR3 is TGCGCCAGTCGGTACGACACTGAAGCTTTCTTT.

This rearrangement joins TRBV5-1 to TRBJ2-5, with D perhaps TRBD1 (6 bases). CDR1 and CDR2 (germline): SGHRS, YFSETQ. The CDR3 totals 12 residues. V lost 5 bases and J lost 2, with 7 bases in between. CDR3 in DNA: TGCGCCAGCAGTAGGGGGCAAGAGACCCAGTACTTC. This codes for CASSRGQETQYF.

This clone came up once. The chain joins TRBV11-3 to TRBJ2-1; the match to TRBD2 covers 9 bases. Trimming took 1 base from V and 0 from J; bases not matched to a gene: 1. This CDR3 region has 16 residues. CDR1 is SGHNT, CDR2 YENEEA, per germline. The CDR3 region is CASSLGRGGSYNEQFF. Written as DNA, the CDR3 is TGTGCCAGCAGCTTAGGGCGGGGGGGCTCCTACAATGAGCAGTTCTTC. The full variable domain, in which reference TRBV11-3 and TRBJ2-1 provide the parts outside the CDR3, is EAGVVQSPRYKIIEKKQPVAFWCNPISGHNTLYWYLQNLGQGPELLIRYENEEAVDDSQLPKDRFSAERLKGVDSTLKIQPAELGDSAVYLCASSLGRGGSYNEQFFGPGTRLTVL.

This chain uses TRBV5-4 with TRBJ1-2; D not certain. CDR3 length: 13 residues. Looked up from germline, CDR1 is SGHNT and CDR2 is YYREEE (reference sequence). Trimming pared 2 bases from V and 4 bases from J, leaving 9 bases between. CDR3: CASSFMGSYGYTF. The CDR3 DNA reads TGTGCCAGCAGCTTTATGGGGAGCTATGGCTACACCTTC.

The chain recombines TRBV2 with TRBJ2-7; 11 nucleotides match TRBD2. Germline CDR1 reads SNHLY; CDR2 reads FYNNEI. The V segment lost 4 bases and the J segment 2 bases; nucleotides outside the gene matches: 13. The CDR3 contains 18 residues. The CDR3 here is CASSGSGSGGDNPYEQYF. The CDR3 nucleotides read TGTGCCAGCAGTGGTTCCGGTAGCGGGGGGGATAATCCCTACGAGCAGTACTTC.

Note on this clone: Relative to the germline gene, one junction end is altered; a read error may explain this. CDR3 nucleotides: TGCGCCAGCAGCTTGCAGGCAGAGTATGGCTACCCCTTC. Protein sequence: CASSLQAEYGYPF. V and J are TRBV5-1 and TRBJ1-2; no clear D. The CDR3 runs 13 residues. Per germline, CDR1 SGHRS and CDR2 YFSETQ.

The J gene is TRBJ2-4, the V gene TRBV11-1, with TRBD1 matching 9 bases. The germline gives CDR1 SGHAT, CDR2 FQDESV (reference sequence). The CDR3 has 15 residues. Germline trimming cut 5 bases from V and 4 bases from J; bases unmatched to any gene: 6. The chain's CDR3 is CASSPRDREKNIQYF. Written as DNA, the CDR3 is TGTGCCAGCAGCCCAAGGGACAGGGAGAAAAACATTCAGTACTTC.

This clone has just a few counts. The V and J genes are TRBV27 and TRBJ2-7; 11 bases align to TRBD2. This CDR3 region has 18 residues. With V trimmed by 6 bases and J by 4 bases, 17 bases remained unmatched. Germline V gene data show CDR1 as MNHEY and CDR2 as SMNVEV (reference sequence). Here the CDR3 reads CASRPHRSGTSGGYEQYF. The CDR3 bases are TGTGCCAGCAGACCACACCGATCCGGGACTAGCGGTGGATACGAGCAGTACTTC.

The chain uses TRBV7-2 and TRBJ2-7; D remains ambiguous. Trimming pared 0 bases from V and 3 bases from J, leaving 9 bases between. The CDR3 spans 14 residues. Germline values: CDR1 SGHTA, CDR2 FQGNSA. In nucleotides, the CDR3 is TGTGCCAGCAGCTTAGCGTTCGCGGTCTACGAGCAGTACTTC. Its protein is CASSLAFAVYEQYF.

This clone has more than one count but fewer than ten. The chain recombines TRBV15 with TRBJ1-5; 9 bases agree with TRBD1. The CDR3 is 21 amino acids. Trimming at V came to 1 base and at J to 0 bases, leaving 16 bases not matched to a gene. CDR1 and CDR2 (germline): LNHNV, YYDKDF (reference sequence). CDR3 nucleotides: TGTGCCACCAGCAGAGGTGGGACAGGGATTGATCTGGCATATAGCAATCAGCCCCAGCATTTT. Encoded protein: CATSRGGTGIDLAYSNQPQHF.

CDR3 nucleotide sequence: TGTGCCAGCAGCCCAGGACAGCTGATAGCTAACTATGGCTACACCTTC. Translation gives CASSPGQLIANYGYTF. The chain couples TRBV7-8 to TRBJ1-2; D possibly corresponds to TRBD1 (6 bases). Germline CDR1 SGHVS, CDR2 FQNEAQ. V was clipped by 5 bases and J by 0 bases, with 16 bases between them. This CDR3 comprises 16 residues.

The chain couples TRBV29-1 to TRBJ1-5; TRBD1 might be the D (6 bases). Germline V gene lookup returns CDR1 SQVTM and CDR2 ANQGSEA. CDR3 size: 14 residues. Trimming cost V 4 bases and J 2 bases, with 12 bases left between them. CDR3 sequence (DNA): TGCAGCGTTGGTGGGGGGGCAGGCAATCAGCCCCAGCATTTT. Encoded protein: CSVGGGAGNQPQHF.

The CDR3, as DNA: TGCGCCAGCAGCCCGGGGACAGGGGCCTACAATGAGCAGTTCTTC. Translated, it gives CASSPGTGAYNEQFF. The V and J genes are TRBV5-1 and TRBJ2-1, with 10 bases fitting TRBD1. The CDR3 is made up of 15 amino acids. The ends lost 4 bases at V and 2 bases at J; junction bases unmatched: 3. Per the germline V gene, CDR1 is SGHRS and CDR2 is YFSETQ.

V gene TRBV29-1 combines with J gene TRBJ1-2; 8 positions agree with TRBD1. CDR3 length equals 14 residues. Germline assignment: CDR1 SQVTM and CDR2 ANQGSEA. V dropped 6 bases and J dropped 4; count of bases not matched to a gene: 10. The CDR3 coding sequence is TGCAGCGTCCCGGGACAGGCCGAGGTCTATGGCTACACCTTC. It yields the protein CSVPGQAEVYGYTF.

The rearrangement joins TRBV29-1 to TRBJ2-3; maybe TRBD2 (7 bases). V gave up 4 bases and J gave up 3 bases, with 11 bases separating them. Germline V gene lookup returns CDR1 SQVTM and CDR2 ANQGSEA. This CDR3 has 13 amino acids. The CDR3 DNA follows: TGCAGCGTTGGGGGGCGGGAGACAGATACGCAGTATTTT. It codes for CSVGGRETDTQYF.

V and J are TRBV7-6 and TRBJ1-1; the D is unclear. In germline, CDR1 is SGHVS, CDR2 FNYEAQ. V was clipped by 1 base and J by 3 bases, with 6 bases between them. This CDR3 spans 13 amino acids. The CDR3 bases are TGTGCCAGCAGCTTAGGGGAGGACACTGAAGCTTTCTTT. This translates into CASSLGEDTEAFF.

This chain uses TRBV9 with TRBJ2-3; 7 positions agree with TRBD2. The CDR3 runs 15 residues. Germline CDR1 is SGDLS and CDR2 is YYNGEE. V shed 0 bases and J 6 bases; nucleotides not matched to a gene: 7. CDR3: CASSVAAGDVDTQYF. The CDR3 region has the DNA TGTGCCAGCAGCGTAGCGGCGGGGGATGTCGATACGCAGTATTTT.

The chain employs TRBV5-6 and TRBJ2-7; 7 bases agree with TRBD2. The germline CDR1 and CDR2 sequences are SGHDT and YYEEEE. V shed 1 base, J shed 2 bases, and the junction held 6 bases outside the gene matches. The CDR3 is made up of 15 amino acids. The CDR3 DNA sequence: TGTGCCAGCAGCTTGACAAGACTAGCCCCCTACGAGCAGTACTTC. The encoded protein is CASSLTRLAPYEQYF.

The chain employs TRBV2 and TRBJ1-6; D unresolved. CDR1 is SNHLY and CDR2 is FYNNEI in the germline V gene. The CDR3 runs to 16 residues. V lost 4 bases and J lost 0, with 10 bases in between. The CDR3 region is CASSGPGSSYNSPLHF. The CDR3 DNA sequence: TGTGCCAGCAGTGGGCCGGGGAGCTCCTATAATTCACCCCTCCACTTT.

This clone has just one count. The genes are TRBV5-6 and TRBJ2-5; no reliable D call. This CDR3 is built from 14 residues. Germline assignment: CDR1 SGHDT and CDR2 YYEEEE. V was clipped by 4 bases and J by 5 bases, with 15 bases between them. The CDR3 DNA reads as TGTGCCAGCAGCCTGCGACTCCGCCCGGAGACCCAGTACTTC. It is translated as CASSLRLRPETQYF.